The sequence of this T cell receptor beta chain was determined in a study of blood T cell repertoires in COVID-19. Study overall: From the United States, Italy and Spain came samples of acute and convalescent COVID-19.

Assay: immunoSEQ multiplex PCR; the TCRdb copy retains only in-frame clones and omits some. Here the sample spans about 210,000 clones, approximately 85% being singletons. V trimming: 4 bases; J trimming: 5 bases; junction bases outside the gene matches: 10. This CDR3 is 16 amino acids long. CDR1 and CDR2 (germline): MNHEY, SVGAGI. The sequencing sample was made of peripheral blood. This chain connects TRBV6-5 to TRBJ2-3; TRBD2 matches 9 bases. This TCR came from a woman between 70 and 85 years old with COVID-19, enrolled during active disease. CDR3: CASSSPSGGLGDTQYF. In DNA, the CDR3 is TGTGCCAGCAGTTCCCCCAGCGGGGGGTTGGGAGATACGCAGTATTTT.